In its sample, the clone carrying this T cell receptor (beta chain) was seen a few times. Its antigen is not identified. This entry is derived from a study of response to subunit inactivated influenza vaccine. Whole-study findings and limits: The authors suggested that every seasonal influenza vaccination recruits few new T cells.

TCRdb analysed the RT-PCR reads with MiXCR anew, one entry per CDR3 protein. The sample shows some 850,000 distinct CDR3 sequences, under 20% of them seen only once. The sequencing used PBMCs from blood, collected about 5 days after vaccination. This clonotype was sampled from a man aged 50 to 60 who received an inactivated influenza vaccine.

CDR3 sequence (DNA): TGTGCCAGCAGCTCCACATTGGACACAGATACGCAGTATTTT. It is translated as CASSSTLDTDTQYF. The chain employs TRBV13 and TRBJ2-3; unclear D gene. In germline, CDR1 is PRHDT, CDR2 FYEKMQ (reference sequence). V was shortened by 4 bases and J by 2 bases, with 10 bases between the two germline ends. The length of the CDR3 is 14 residues.